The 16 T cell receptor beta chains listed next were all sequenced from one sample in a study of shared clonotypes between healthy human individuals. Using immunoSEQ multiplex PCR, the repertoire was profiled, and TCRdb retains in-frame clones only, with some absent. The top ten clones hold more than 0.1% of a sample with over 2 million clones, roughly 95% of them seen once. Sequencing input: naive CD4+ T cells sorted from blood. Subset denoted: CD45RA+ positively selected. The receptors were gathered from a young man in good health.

Here the CDR3 DNA reads TGTGCCAGTAGTACCACCTCAGGGTTTGTTGGTTATGGCTACACCTTC. This codes for CASSTTSGFVGYGYTF. This sequence joins TRBV19 and TRBJ1-2, with D maybe TRBD1 (5 bases). CDR1 is LNHDA, CDR2 SQIVND, per germline (reference sequence). There are 16 residues in the CDR3. Trimming took off 4 bases at V and 5 bases at J, with 20 bases between the two ends.

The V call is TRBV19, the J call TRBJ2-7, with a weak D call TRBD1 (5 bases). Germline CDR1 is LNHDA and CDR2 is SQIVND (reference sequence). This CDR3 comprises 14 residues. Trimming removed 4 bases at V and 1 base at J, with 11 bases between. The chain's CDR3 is CASSNAGQSYEQYF. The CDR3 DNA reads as TGTGCCAGTAGTAACGCAGGGCAGTCCTACGAGCAGTACTTC.

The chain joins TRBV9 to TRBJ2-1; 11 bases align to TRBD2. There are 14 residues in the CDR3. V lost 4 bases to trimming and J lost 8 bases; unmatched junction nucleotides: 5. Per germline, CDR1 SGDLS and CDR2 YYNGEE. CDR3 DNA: TGTGCCAGCAGCAGTAGCGGGAGGGCCGATGAGCAGTTCTTC. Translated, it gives CASSSSGRADEQFF.

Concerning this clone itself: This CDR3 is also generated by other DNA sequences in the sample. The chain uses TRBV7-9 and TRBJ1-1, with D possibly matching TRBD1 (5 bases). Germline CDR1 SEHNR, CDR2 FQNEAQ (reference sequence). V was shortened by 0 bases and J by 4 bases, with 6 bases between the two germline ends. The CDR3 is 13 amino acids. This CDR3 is CASSLAQGTEAFF. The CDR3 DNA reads TGTGCCAGCAGCTTAGCGCAGGGCACTGAAGCTTTCTTT.

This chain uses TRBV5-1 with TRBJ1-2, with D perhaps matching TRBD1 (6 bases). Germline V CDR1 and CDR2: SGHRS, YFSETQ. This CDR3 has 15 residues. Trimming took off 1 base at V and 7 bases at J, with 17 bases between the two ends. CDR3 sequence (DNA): TGCGCCAGCAGCTTGAAATTGGGGGGCGCCAGTGGCTACACCTTC. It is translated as CASSLKLGGASGYTF.

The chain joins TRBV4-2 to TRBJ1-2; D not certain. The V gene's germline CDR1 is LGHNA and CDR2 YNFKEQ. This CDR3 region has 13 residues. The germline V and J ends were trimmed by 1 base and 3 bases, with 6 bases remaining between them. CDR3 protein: CASSQVPDYGYTF. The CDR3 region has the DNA TGTGCCAGCAGCCAAGTCCCGGACTATGGCTACACCTTC.

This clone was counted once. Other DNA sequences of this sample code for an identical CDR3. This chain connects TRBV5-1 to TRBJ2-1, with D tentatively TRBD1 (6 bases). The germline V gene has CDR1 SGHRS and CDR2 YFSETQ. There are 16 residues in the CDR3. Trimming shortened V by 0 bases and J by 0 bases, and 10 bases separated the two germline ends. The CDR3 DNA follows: TGCGCCAGCAGCTTGGAGGGGGTTTCCTCCTACAATGAGCAGTTCTTC. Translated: CASSLEGVSSYNEQFF.

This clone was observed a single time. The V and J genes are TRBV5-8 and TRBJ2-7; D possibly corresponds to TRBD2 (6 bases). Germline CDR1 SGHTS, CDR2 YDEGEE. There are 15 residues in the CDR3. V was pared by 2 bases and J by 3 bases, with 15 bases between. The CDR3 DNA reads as TGTGCCAGCAGCTTAGAGGCAGGGACTTTCTACGAGCAGTACTTC. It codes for CASSLEAGTFYEQYF.

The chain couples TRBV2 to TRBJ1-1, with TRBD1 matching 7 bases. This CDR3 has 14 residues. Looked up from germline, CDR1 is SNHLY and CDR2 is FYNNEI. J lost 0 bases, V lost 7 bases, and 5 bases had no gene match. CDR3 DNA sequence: TGTGCCAGCAAACGGGACAGCTTGAACACTGAAGCTTTCTTT. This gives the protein CASKRDSLNTEAFF.

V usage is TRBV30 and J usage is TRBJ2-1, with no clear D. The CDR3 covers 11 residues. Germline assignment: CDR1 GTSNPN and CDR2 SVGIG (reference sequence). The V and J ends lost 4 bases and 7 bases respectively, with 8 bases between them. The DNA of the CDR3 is TGTGCCTGGAACGATAGAAATGAGCAGTTCTTC. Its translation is CAWNDRNEQFF.

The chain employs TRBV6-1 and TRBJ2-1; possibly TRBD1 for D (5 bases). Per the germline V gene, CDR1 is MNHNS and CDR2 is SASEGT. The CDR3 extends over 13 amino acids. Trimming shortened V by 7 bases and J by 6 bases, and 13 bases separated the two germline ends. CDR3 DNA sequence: TGTGCCAGCATGTCAGGGATGGTCAATGAGCAGTTCTTC. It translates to CASMSGMVNEQFF.

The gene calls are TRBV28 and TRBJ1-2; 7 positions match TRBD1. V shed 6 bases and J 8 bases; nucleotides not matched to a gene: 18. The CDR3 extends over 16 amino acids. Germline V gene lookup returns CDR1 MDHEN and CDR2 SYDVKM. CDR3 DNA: TGTGCCAGCAGCTCCCCCCCCTACAGGGGCCCGGGCGGCTACACCTTC. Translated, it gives CASSSPPYRGPGGYTF.

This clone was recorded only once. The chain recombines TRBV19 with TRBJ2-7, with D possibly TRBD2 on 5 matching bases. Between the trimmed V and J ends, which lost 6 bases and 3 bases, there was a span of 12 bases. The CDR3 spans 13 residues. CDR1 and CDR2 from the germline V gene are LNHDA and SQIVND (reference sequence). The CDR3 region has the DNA TGTGCCAGTAGCCCTACTAGGAGCTACGAGCAGTACTTC. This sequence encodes CASSPTRSYEQYF.

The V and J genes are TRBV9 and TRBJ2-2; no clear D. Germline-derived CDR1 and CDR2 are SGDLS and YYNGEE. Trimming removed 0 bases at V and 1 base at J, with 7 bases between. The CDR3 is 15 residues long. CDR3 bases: TGTGCCAGCAGCGTAGGAATGCAGAACACCGGGGAGCTGTTTTTT. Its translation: CASSVGMQNTGELFF. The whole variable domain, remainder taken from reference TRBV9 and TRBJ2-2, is DSGVTQTPKHLITATGQRVTLRCSPRSGDLSVYWYQQSLDQGLQFLIQYYNGEERAKGNILERFSAQQFPDLHSELNLSSLELGDSALYFCASSVGMQNTGELFFGEGSRLTVL.

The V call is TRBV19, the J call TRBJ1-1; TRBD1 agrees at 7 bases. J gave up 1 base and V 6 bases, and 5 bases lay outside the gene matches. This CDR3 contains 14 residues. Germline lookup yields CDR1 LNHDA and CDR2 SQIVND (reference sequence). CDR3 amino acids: CASSDRASNTEAFF. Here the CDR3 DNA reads TGTGCCAGTAGCGACAGGGCGTCGAACACTGAAGCTTTCTTT.

The CDR3 loop is CASRARDRGSGELFF. The CDR3 bases are TGTGCCAGCAGGGCCAGGGACAGGGGTTCCGGGGAGCTGTTTTTT. This chain connects TRBV6-1 to TRBJ2-2; 10 bases are a match to TRBD1. Germline V gene sequence: CDR1 MNHNS, CDR2 SASEGT. The V and J ends lost 6 bases and 6 bases, in that order; junction bases with no gene match: 7. The CDR3 runs 15 residues.